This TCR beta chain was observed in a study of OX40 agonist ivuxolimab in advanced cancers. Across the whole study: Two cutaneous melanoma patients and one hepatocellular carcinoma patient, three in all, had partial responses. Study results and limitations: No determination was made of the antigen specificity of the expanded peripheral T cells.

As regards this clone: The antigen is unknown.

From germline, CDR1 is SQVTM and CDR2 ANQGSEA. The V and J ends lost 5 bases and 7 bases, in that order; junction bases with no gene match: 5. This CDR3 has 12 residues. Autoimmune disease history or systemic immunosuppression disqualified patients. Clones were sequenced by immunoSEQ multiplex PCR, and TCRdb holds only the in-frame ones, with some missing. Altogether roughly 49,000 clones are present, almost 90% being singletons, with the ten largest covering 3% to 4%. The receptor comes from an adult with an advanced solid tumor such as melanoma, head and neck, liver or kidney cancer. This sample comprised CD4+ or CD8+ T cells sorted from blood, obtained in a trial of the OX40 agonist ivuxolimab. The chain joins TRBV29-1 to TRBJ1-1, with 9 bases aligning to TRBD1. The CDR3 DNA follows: TGCAGCGTTTTGACAGGGGGAGGTGAAGCTTTCTTT. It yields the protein CSVLTGGGEAFF.